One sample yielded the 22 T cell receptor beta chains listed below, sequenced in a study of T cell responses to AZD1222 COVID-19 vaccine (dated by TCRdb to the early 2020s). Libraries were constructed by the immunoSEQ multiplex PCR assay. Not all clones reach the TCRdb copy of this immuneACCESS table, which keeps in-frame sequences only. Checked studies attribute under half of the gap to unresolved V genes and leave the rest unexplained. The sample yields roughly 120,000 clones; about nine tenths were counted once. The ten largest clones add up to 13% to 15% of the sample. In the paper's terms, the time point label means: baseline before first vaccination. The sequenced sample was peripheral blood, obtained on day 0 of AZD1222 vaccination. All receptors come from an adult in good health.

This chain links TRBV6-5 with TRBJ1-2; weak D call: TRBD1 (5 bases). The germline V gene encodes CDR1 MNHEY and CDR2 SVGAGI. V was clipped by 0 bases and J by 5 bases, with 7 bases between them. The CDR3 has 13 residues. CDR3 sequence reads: CASSYSQGYGYTF. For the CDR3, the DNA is TGTGCCAGCAGTTACTCCCAGGGATATGGCTACACCTTC.

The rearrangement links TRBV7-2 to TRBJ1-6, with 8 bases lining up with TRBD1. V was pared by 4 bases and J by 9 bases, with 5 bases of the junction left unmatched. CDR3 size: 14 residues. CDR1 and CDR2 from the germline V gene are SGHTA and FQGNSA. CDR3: CASSSTGGGSPLHF. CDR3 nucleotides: TGTGCCAGCAGCTCCACAGGGGGTGGTTCACCCCTCCACTTT.

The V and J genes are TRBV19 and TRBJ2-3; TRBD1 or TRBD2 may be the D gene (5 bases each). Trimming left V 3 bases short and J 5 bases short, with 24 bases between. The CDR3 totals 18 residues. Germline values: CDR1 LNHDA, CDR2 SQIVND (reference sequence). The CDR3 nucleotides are TGTGCCAGTAGTATCTATCCGGTCAGAGGGGATCTAAAAGATACGCAGTATTTT. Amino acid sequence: CASSIYPVRGDLKDTQYF.

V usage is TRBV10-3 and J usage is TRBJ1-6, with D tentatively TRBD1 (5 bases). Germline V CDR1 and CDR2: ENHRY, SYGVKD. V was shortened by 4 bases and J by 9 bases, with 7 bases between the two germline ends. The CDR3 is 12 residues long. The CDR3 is CAISGGGSPLHF. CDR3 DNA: TGTGCCATCAGTGGGGGCGGTTCACCCCTCCACTTT.

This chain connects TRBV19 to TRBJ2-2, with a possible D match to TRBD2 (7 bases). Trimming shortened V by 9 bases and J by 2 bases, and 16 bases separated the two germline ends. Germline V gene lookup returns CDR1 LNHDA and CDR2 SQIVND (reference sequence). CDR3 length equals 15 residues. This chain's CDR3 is CASLGGLQNTGELFF. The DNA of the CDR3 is TGTGCCAGCTTGGGGGGGCTGCAAAACACCGGGGAGCTGTTTTTT. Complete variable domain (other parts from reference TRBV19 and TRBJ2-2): DGGITQSPKYLFRKEGQNVTLSCEQNLNHDAMYWYRQDPGQGLRLIYYSQIVNDFQKGDIAEGYSVSREKKESFPLTVTSAQKNPTAFYLCASLGGLQNTGELFFGEGSRLTVL.

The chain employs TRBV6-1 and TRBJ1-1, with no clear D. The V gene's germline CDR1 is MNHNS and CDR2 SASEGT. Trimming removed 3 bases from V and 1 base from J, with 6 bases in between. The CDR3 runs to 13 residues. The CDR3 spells CASSDRRNTEAFF. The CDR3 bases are TGTGCCAGCAGTGACAGAAGGAACACTGAAGCTTTCTTT.

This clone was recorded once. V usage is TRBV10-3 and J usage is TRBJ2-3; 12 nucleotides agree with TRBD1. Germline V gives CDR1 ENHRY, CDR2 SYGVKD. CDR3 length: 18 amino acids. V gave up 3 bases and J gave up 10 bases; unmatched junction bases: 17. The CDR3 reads CAISDPGTGGFGSDPQYF. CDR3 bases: TGTGCCATCAGTGACCCCGGGACAGGGGGCTTTGGGAGTGATCCGCAGTATTTT.

CDR3 sequence (DNA): TGTGCCAGCAGTTTACCGGGAGCGGAGGAGCAGTACTTC. It yields the protein CASSLPGAEEQYF. This chain joins TRBV28 and TRBJ2-7; tentatively, D is TRBD2 (6 bases). Germline CDR1 reads MDHEN; CDR2 reads SYDVKM. The CDR3 totals 13 residues. The V gene lost 2 bases and the J gene lost 7 bases, with 12 bases spanning the gap.

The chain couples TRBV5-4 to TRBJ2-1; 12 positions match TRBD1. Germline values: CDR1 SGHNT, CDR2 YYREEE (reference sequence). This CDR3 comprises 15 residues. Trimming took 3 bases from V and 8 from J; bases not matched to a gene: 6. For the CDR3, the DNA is TGTGCCAGCAGCTCCGGGACAGGGGGCATCGATGAGCAGTTCTTC. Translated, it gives CASSSGTGGIDEQFF. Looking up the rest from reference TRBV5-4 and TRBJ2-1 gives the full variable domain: ETGVTQSPTHLIKTRGQQVTLRCSSQSGHNTVSWYQQALGQGPQFIFQYYREEENGRGNFPPRFSGLQFPNYSSELNVNALELDDSALYLCASSSGTGGIDEQFFGPGTRLTVL.

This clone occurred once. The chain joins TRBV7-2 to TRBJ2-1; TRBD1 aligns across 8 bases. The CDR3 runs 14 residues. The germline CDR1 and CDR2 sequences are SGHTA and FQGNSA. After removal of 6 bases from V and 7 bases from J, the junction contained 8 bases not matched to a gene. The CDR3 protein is CASRTGGRLNEQFF. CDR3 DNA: TGTGCCAGCAGAACAGGGGGGCGCCTGAATGAGCAGTTCTTC.

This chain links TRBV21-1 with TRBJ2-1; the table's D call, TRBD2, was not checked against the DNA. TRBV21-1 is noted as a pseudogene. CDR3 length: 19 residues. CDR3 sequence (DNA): TGTGCCAGCAGCAACATACTAGCGGGAGGCCAAAGCTCCTACAATGAGCAGTTCTTC. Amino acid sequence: CASSNILAGGQSSYNEQFF.

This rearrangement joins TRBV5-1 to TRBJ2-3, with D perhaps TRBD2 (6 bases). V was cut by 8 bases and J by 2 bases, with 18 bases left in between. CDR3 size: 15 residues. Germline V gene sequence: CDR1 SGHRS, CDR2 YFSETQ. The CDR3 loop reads CASRRETITTDTQYF. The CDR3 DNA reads TGCGCCAGTAGGAGGGAGACAATTACCACAGATACGCAGTATTTT.

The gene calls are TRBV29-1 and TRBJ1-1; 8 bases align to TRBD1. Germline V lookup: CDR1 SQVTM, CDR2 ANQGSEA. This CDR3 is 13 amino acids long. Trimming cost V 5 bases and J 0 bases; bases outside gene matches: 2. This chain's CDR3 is CSVLTGVNTEAFF. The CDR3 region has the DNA TGCAGCGTTTTGACAGGGGTGAACACTGAAGCTTTCTTT.

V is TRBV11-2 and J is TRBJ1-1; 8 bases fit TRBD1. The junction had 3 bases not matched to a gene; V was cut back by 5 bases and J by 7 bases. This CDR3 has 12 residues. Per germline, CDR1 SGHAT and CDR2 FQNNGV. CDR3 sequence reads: CASSLGTGEAFF. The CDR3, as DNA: TGTGCCAGCAGCCTAGGGACAGGTGAAGCTTTCTTT.

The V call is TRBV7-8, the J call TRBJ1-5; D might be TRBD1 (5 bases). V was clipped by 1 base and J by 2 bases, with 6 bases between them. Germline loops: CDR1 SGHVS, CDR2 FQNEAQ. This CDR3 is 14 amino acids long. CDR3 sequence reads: CASSLVGGNQPQHF. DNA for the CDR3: TGTGCCAGCAGCTTAGTAGGGGGCAATCAGCCCCAGCATTTT.

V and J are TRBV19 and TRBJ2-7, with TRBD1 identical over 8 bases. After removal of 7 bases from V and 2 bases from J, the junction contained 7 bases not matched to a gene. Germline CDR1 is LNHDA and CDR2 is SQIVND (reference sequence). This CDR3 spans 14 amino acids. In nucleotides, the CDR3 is TGTGCCAGTAAGTTGGGGACAGGACCCTACGAGCAGTACTTC. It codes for CASKLGTGPYEQYF.

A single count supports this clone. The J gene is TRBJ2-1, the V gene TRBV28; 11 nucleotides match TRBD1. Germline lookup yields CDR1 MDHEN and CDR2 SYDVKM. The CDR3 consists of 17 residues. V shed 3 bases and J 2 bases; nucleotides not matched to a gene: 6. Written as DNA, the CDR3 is TGTGCCAGCAGTTTTCAAGTGGGACAGGGGGCCTACAATGAGCAGTTCTTC. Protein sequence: CASSFQVGQGAYNEQFF.

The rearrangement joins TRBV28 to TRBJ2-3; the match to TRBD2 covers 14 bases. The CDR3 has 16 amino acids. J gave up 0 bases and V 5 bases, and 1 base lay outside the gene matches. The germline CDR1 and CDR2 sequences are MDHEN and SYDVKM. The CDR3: CASSRTSGRSTDTQYF. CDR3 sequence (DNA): TGTGCCAGCAGTCGGACTAGCGGGAGGAGCACAGATACGCAGTATTTT.

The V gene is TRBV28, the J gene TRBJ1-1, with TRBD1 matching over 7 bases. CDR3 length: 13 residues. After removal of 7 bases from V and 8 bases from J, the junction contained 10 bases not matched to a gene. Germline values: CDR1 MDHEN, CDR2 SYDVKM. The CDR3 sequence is CASKDPGDREAFF. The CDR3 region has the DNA TGTGCCAGCAAAGACCCCGGGGACAGAGAAGCTTTCTTT.

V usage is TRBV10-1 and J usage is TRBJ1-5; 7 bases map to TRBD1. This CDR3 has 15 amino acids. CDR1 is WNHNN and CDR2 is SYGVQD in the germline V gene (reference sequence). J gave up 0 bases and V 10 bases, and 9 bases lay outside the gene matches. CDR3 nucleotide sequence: TGCGCCAATGGGGGGGACAGCAGTAGCAATCAGCCCCAGCATTTT. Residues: CANGGDSSSNQPQHF.

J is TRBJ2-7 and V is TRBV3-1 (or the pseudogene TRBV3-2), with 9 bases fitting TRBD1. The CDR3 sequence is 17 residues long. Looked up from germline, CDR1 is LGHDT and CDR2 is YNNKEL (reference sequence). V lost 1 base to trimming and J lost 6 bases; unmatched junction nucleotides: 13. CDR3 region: CASSQAGGKGQGGEQYF. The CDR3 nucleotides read TGTGCCAGCAGCCAAGCGGGAGGTAAGGGACAGGGTGGCGAGCAGTACTTC.

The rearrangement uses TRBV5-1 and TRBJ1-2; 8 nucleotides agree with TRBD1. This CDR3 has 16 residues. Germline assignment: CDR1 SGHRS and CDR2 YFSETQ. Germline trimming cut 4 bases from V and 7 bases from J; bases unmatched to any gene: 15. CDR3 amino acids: CASSPPLTGVGGGYTF. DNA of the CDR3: TGCGCCAGCAGCCCCCCACTGACAGGGGTGGGGGGTGGCTACACCTTC.